This is a list of T cell receptor beta chains from one sample in a study of control samples from healthy donors and cancer patients. Sequencing used immunoSEQ multiplex PCR; TCRdb keeps in-frame clones, though not all of them. The sample has almost 40,000 clones; over 70% are singletons. Sequencing was performed on PBMCs. Receptor source: a woman aged 60-75 years with lung cancer. Each CDR3 is given with its conserved first and last residue. Fields, in order: V gene, CDR3 length, J gene, D gene, clone size, CDR3 protein, CDR3 DNA. D genes are given only for firm matches. Only part of the rows carry a size: once, few, many, or a class if the clone is expanded.

TRBV7-2	13	TRBJ1-5	-	-	CASSPDAYQPQHF	TGTGCCAGCAGCCCGGACGCCTATCAGCCCCAGCATTTT
TRBV2	12	TRBJ2-7	-	-	CASSPTPYEQYF	TGTGCCAGCAGTCCCACCCCGTACGAGCAGTACTTC
TRBV19	11	TRBJ1-4	-	-	CASSTGEKLFF	TGTGCCAGTAGTACAGGGGAAAAACTGTTTTTT
TRBV7-2	15	TRBJ1-6	TRBD1	few	CASSWMDRGGSPLHF	TGTGCCAGCAGCTGGATGGACAGGGGAGGCTCACCCCTCCACTTT
TRBV5-1	14	TRBJ2-1	-	-	CASSLGQRNNEQFF	TGCGCCAGCAGCTTGGGACAGAGGAACAATGAGCAGTTCTTC
TRBV29-1	12	TRBJ2-1	-	-	CSVSGASREQFF	TGCAGCGTCTCGGGGGCGAGTCGTGAGCAGTTCTTC
TRBV4-1	14	TRBJ2-1	-	-	CASSHRDSPGEQFF	TGCGCCAGCAGCCACCGGGACTCGCCGGGAGAGCAGTTCTTC
TRBV15	12	TRBJ2-1	-	once	CATSRGVDEQFF	TGTGCCACCAGCAGGGGGGTAGATGAGCAGTTCTTC
TRBV6-5	14	TRBJ2-1	-	once	CASSYSRGFEEQFF	TGTGCCAGCAGTTACTCGAGAGGGTTTGAGGAGCAGTTCTTC
TRBV7-9	13	TRBJ2-7	-	-	CASSLQESYEQYF	TGTGCCAGCAGCTTACAAGAATCTTACGAGCAGTACTTC